One and the same sample provided the 7 T cell receptor beta chains below, sequenced in a study of T cells in Graves' hyperthyroidism and ophthalmopathy. The CDR3 regions of TCR beta were amplified from RNA transcripts. The HTBI set primed first-round TCR CDR3 RT-PCR. TCRdb reprocessed the multiplex PCR reads via MiXCR and lists one record per CDR3 protein. The sample has about 740,000 distinct CDR3 sequences, 14% seen once; the top ten hold roughly 10%. Sequencing input: blood. Receptors originate from a woman under 30 with Graves' hyperthyroidism.

This clonotype turned up a few times. Its ends do not fully match the called genes, so a read error is possible. The gene calls are TRBV12-3 or TRBV12-4 and TRBJ1-1, with D tentatively TRBD1 (5 bases). The CDR3 has 16 amino acids. The CDR3 region is CASSFGAGRANTEALF. The CDR3 nucleotides read TGTGCCAGCAGTTTCGGGGCAGGGAGGGCTAACACTGAAGCTCTCTTT.

This clonotype came up many times. The V and J genes are TRBV20-1 and TRBJ2-2; D possibly matches TRBD1 or TRBD2 (5 bases each). The ends were cut back, 4 bases at V and 5 bases at J, with 8 bases in the middle. There are 12 residues in the CDR3. From germline, CDR1 is DFQATT and CDR2 SNEGSKA (reference sequence). The CDR3 bases are TGCAGTGCTAAATGGGGGACCGGGGAGCTGTTTTTT. Translating gives CSAKWGTGELFF.

This clonotype was observed a handful of times. The chain has TRBV5-1 and TRBJ2-7, with D unclear. Deletions cut 4 bases from V and 3 bases from J, with 11 bases between. CDR1 is SGHRS and CDR2 is YFSETQ in the germline V gene. This CDR3 region has 13 residues. CDR3 in DNA: TGCGCCAGCAGCCCTCAACCCAACTACGAGCAGTACTTC. Translated: CASSPQPNYEQYF.

There are many counts of this clonotype. V is TRBV6-1 and J is TRBJ2-2, with 14 bases that match TRBD2. The CDR3 sequence is 16 residues long. Per the germline V gene, CDR1 is MNHNS and CDR2 is SASEGT. V shed 8 bases, J shed 6 bases, and the junction held 8 bases outside the gene matches. CDR3 coding DNA: TGTGCCAGCGGGACTAGCGGGAGAGTAGGGTCCGGGGAGCTGTTTTTT. Translating gives CASGTSGRVGSGELFF.

This clonotype was observed many times. The J gene is TRBJ1-3, the V gene TRBV2; D is possibly TRBD1 (5 bases). V lost 8 bases and J lost 2, with 7 bases in between. The V gene's germline CDR1 is SNHLY and CDR2 FYNNEI. The CDR3 sequence is 12 residues long. As DNA, the CDR3 is TGTGCCAGCGGGGCAACTGGAAACACCATATATTTT. Its translation is CASGATGNTIYF.

This clonotype has ten or more counts. This chain uses TRBV5-1 with TRBJ2-3; D remains unclear. CDR1 is SGHRS and CDR2 is YFSETQ in the germline V gene. Trimming took off 1 base at V and 0 bases at J, with 6 bases between the two ends. This CDR3 has 14 residues. In DNA form, the CDR3 reads TGCGCCAGCAGCTTGACTATTAGCACAGATACGCAGTATTTT. This codes for CASSLTISTDTQYF.

In this sample, this clonotype turned up a few times. This chain joins TRBV19 and TRBJ2-5, with TRBD2 identical over 10 bases. In germline, CDR1 is LNHDA, CDR2 SQIVND (reference sequence). The CDR3 spans 15 residues. The V segment lost 6 bases and the J segment 2 bases; nucleotides outside the gene matches: 6. CDR3 nucleotides: TGTGCCAGTAGCCTCGGACTAGCGGCGCAAGAGACCCAGTACTTC. Protein sequence: CASSLGLAAQETQYF.